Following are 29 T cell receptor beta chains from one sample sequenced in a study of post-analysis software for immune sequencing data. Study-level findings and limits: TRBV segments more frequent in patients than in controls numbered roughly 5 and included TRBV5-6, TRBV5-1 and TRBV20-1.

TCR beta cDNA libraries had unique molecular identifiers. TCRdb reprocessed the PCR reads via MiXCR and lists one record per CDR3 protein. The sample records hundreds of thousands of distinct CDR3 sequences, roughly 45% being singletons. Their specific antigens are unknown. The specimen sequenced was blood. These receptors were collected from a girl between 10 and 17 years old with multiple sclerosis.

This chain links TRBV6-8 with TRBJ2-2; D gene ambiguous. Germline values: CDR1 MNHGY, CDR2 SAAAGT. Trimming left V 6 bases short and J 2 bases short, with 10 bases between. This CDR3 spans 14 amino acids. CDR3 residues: CASRLTLNTGELFF. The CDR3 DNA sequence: TGTGCCAGCAGACTTACACTAAACACCGGGGAGCTGTTTTTT.

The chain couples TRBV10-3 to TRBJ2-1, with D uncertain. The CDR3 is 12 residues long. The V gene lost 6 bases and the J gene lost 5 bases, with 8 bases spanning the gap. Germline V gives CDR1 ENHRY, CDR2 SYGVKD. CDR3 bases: TGTGCCATCAGGAGGCCGGACAATGAGCAGTTCTTC. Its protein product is CAIRRPDNEQFF.

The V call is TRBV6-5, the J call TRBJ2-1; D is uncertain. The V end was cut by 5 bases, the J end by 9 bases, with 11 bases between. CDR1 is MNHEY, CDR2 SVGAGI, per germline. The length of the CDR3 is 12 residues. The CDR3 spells CASSRPRGEQFF. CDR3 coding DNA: TGTGCCAGCAGTCGCCCGAGAGGTGAGCAGTTCTTC.

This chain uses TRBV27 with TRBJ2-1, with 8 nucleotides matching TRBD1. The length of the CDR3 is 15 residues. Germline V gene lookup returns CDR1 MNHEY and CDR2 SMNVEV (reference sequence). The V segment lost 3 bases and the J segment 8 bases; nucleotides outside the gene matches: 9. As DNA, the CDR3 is TGTGCCAGCAGTTTTGGGCAGGGGGCGAACTATGAGCAGTTCTTC. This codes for CASSFGQGANYEQFF.

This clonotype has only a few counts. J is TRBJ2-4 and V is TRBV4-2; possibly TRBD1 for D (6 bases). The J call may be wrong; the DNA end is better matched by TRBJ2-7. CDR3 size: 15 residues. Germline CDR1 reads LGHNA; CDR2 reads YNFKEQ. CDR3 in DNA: TGTGCCAGCAGCCCCAGTTCGGGACACCGATACGAGCAGTACTTC. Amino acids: CASSPSSGHRYEQYF.

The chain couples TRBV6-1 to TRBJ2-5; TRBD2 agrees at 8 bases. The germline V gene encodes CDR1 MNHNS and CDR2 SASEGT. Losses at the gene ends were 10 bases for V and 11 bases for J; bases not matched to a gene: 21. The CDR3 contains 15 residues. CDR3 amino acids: CATPKRTSRGYKQYF. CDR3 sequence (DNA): TGTGCCACCCCAAAAAGGACTAGCCGCGGGTACAAGCAGTACTTC.

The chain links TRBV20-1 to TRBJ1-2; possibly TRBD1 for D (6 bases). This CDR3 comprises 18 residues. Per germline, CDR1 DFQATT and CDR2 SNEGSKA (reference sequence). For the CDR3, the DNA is TGCAGCCTACTTGTCGGAGAGACCCCCGGGACACTAATCCATGGCTACACCTTC. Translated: CSLLVGETPGTLIHGYTF.

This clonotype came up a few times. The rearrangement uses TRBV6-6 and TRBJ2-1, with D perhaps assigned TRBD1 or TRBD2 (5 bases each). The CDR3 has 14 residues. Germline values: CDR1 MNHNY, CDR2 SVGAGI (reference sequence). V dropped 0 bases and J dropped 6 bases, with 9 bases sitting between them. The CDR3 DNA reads TGTGCCAGCAGTTACTCGACTGGGGGCAATGAGCAGTTCTTC. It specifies CASSYSTGGNEQFF.

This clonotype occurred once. CDR3 residues: CASSQEASGGLGAYEQYF. The CDR3, as DNA: TGCGCCAGCAGCCAAGAAGCAAGCGGGGGTTTGGGAGCCTACGAGCAGTACTTC. The rearrangement links TRBV4-1 to TRBJ2-7, with 8 bases aligning to TRBD2. The CDR3 totals 18 residues. Germline V lookup: CDR1 MGHRA, CDR2 YSYEKL. V dropped 0 bases and J dropped 2; count of bases not matched to a gene: 12.

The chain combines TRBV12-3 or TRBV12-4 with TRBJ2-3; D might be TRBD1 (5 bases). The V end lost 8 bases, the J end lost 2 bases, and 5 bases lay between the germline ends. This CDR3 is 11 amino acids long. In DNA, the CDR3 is TGTGCCAGCGGGGCCACAGATACGCAGTATTTT. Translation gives CASGATDTQYF.

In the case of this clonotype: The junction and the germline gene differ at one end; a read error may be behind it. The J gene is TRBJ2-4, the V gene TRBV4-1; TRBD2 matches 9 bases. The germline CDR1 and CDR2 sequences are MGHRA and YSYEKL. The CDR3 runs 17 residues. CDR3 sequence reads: CASSLGLATLAKSIQYF. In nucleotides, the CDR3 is TGCGCCAGCAGCCTAGGACTAGCGACACTAGCCAAAAGCATTCAGTACTTC.

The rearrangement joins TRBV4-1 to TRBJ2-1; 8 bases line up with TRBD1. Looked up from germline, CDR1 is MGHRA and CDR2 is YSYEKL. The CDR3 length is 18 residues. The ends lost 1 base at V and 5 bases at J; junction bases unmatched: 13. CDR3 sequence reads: CASSQGSRGRKGNNEQFF. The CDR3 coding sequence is TGCGCCAGCAGCCAAGGAAGCAGGGGGCGAAAGGGGAACAATGAGCAGTTCTTC.

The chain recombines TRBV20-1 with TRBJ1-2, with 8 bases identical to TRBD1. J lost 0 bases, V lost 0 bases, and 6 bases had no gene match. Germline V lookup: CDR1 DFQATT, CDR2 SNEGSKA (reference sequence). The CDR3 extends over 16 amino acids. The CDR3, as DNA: TGCAGTGCTAGAGATCGGGCAGGGGGCCCTAACTATGGCTACACCTTC. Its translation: CSARDRAGGPNYGYTF.

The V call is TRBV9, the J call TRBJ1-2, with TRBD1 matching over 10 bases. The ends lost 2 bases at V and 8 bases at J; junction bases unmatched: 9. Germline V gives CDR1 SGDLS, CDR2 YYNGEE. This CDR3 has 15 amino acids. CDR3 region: CASSVAMTGGGGYTF. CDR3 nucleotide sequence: TGTGCCAGCAGCGTCGCTATGACAGGGGGCGGGGGCTACACCTTC.

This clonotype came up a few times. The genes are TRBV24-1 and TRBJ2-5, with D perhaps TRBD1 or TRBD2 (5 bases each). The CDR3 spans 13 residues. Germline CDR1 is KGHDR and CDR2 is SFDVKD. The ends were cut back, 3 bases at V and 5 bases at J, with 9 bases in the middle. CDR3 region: CATSDTGGETQYF. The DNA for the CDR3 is TGTGCCACCAGTGATACAGGCGGGGAGACCCAGTACTTC.

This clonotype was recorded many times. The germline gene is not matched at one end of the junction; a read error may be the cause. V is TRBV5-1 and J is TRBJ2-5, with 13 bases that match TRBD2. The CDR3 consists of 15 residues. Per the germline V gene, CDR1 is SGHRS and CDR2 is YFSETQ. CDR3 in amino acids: CASSPGLAGVETQYF. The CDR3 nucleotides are TGTGCCAGCAGCCCAGGACTAGCGGGGGTAGAGACCCAGTACTTC.

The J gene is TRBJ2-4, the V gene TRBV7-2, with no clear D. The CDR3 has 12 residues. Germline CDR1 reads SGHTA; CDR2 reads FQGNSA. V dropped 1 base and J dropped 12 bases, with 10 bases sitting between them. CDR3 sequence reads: CASSLDASTQYF. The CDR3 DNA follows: TGTGCCAGCAGCTTAGACGCATCCACTCAGTACTTC.

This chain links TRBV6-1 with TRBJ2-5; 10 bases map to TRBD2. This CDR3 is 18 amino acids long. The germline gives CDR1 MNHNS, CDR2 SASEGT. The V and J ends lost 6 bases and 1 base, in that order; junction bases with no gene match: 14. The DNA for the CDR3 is TGTGCCAGCAGCCTTTGGACTAGCGGAGATGGCGGCCAAGAGACCCAGTACTTC. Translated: CASSLWTSGDGGQETQYF.

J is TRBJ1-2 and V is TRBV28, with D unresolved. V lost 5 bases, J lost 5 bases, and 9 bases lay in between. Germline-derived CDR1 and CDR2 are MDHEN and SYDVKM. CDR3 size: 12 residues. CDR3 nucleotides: TGTGCCAGCAGTCCGTCGGCGTATGGCTACACCTTC. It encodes CASSPSAYGYTF.

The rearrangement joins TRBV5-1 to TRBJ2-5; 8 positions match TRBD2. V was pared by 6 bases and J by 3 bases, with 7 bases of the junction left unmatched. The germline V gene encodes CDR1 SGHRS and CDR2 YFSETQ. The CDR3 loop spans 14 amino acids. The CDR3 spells CASNPSGSEETQYF. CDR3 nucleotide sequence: TGCGCCAGCAACCCCAGCGGGAGTGAAGAGACCCAGTACTTC. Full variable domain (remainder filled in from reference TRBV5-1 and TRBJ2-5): KAGVTQTPRYLIKTRGQQVTLSCSPISGHRSVSWYQQTPGQGLQFLFEYFSETQRNKGNFPGRFSGRQFSNSRSEMNVSTLELGDSALYLCASNPSGSEETQYFGPGTRLLVL.

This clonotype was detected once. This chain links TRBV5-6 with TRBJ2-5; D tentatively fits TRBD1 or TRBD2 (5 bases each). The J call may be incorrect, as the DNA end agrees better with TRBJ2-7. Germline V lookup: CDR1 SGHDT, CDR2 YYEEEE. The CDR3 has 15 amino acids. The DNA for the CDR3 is TGTGCCAGCGGGGACGGGCCAAAACCAATTTACGAGCAGTACTTC. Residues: CASGDGPKPIYEQYF.

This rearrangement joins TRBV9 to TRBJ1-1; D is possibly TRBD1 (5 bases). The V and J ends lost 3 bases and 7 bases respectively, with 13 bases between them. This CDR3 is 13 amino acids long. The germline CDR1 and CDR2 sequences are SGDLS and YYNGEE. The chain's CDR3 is CASSAGGRGEAFF. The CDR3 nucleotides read TGTGCCAGCAGCGCCGGGGGGAGGGGTGAAGCTTTCTTT.

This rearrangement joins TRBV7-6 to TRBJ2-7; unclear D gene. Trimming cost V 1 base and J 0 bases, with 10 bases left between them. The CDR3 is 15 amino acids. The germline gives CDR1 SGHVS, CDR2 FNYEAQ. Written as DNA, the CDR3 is TGTGCCAGCAGCTTAGAAGTTGGAGTCTCCTACGAGCAGTACTTC. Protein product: CASSLEVGVSYEQYF.

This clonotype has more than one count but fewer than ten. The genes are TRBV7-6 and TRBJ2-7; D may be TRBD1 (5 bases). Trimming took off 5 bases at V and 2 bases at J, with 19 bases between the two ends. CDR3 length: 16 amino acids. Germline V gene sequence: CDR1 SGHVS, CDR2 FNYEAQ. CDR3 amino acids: CASSTRWGLVAYEQYF. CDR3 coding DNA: TGTGCCAGCAGCACCCGGTGGGGCTTGGTAGCCTACGAGCAGTACTTC. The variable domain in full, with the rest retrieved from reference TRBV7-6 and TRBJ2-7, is GAGVSQSPRYKVTKRGQDVALRCDPISGHVSLYWYRQALGQGPEFLTYFNYEAQQDKSGLPNDRFSAERPEGSISTLTIQRTEQRDSAMYRCASSTRWGLVAYEQYFGPGTRLTVT.

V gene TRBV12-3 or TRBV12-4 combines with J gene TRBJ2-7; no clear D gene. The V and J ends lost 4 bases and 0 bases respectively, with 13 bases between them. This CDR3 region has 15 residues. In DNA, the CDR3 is TGTGCCAGCAGTTCCTCTGACAAGAGCTCCTACGAGCAGTACTTC. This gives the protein CASSSSDKSSYEQYF.

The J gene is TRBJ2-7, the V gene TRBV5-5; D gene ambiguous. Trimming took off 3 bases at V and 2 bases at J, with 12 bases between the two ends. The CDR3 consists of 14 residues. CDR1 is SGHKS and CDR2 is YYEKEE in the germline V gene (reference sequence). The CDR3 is CASSSVTGPYEQYF. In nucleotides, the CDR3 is TGTGCCAGCAGCTCTGTTACGGGCCCCTACGAGCAGTACTTC.

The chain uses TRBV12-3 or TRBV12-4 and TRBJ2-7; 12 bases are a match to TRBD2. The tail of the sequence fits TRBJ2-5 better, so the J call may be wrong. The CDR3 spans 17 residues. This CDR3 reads CASSLRASGRAGETQYF. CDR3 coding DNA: TGTGCCAGCAGTTTAAGGGCTAGCGGGAGGGCCGGGGAGACCCAGTACTTC.

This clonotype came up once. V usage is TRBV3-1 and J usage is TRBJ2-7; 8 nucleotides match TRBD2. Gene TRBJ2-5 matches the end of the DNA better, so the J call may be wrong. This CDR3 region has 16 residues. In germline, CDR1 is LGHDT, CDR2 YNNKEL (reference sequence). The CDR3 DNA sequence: TGTGCCAGCAGCCAAGCCTCGGGGGGGCCGGAAGAGACCCAGTACTTC. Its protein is CASSQASGGPEETQYF.

CDR3 sequence (DNA): TGTGCCAGCAGCGAGCCAGGCGTCGGGAGGTCCAATGAGCAGTTCTTC. As protein: CASSEPGVGRSNEQFF. The chain recombines TRBV7-3 with TRBJ2-1; TRBD2 aligns across 7 bases. V dropped 5 bases and J dropped 6; count of bases not matched to a gene: 13. There are 16 residues in the CDR3. Germline CDR1 SGHTA, CDR2 FQGTGA.